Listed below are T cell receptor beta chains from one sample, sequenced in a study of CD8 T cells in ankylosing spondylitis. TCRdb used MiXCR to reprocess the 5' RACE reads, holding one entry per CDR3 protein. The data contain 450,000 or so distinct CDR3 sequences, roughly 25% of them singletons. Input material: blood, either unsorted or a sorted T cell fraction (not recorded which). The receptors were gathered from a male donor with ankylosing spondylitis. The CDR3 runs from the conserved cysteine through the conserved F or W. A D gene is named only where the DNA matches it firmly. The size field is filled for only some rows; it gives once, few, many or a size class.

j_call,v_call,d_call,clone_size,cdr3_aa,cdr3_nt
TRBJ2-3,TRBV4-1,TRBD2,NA,CASSQGSGRGTDTQYF,TGCGCCAGCAGCCAAGGCAGCGGGAGAGGGACAGATACGCAGTATTTT
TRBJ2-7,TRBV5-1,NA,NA,CASSFAGNYEQYF,TGCGCCAGCAGCTTCGCCGGAAACTACGAGCAGTACTTC
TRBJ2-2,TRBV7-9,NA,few,CASSLAQGWTGELFF,TGTGCCAGCAGCTTAGCCCAGGGATGGACCGGGGAGCTGTTTTTT
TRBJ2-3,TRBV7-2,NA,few,CASSFLGGSADTQYF,TGTGCCAGCAGCTTTCTTGGGGGTAGCGCAGATACGCAGTATTTT
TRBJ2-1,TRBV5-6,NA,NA,CASSRRRTQAYNEQFF,TGTGCCAGCAGCCGAAGAAGGACACAAGCCTACAATGAGCAGTTCTTC
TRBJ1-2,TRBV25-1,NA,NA,CASSDRGQQTDLSGYGYTF,TGTGCCAGCAGTGATCGGGGGCAACAGACGGATCTATCTGGCTATGGCTACACCTTC
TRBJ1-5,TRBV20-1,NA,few,CSAVGQLNQPQHF,TGCAGTGCTGTCGGACAGCTCAATCAGCCCCAGCATTTT
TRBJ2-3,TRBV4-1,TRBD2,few,CASSQAATSGGTDTQYF,TGCGCCAGCAGCCAAGCAGCTACTAGCGGTGGCACAGATACGCAGTATTTT
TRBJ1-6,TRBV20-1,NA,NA,CSAAEENSNSPLHF,TGCAGTGCGGCCGAGGAAAACTCTAATTCACCCCTCCACTTT
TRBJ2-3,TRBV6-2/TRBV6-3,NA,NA,CASSLQGVGTDTQYF,TGTGCCAGCAGCCTCCAGGGTGTTGGGACAGATACGCAGTATTTT
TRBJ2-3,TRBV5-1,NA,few,CASSTQGPGTDTQYF,TGCGCCAGCAGTACTCAGGGGCCGGGCACAGATACGCAGTATTTT
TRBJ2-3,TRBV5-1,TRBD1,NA,CASSRAGGPTDTQYF,TGCGCCAGCAGCCGAGCAGGGGGTCCCACAGATACGCAGTATTTT
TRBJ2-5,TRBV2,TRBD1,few,CASSWDREKTQYF,TGTGCCAGCAGTTGGGACAGGGAAAAGACCCAGTACTTC
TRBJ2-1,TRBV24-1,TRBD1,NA,CATNGPGGNNEQFF,TGTGCCACCAACGGACCAGGGGGAAACAATGAGCAGTTCTTC
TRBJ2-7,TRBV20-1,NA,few,CSARDGGAFSYEQYF,TGCAGTGCTAGAGATGGAGGGGCTTTTTCCTACGAGCAGTACTTC
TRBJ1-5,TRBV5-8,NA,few,CASSPETGLSNQPQHF,TGTGCCAGCAGCCCGGAGACAGGATTAAGCAATCAGCCCCAGCATTTT
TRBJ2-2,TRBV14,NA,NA,CASSQDLAENTGELFF,TGTGCCAGCAGCCAAGATTTAGCGGAGAACACCGGGGAGCTGTTTTTT
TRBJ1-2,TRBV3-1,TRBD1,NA,CASSQGTGGFDGYTF,TGTGCCAGCAGCCAAGGGACAGGGGGCTTCGATGGCTACACCTTC
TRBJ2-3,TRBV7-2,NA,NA,CASSLLGVPDTQYF,TGTGCCAGCAGCTTATTGGGGGTCCCAGATACGCAGTATTTT
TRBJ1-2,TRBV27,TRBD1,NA,CASSAYSTGTDYGYTF,TGTGCCAGCAGTGCATACTCTACCGGGACAGACTATGGCTACACCTTC
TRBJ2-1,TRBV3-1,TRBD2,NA,CASSQDVASGIGNEQFF,TGTGCCAGCAGCCAAGATGTCGCTAGCGGGATTGGGAATGAGCAGTTCTTC
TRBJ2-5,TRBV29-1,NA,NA,CSVEKYQETQYF,TGCAGCGTTGAAAAGTACCAAGAGACCCAGTACTTC